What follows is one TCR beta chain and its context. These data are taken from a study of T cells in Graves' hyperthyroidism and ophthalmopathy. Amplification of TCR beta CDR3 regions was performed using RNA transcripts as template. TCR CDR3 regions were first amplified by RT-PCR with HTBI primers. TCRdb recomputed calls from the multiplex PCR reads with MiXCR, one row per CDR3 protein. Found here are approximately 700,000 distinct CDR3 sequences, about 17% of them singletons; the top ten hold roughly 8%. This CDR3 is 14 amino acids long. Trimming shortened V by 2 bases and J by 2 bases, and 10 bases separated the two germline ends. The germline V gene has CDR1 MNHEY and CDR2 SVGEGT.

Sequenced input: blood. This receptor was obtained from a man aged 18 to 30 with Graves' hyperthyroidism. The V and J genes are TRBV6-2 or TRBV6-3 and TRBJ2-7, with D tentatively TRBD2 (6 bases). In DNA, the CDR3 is TGTGCCAGCAGTTACGGAGGGAGTACCTACGAGCAGTACTTC. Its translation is CASSYGGSTYEQYF.